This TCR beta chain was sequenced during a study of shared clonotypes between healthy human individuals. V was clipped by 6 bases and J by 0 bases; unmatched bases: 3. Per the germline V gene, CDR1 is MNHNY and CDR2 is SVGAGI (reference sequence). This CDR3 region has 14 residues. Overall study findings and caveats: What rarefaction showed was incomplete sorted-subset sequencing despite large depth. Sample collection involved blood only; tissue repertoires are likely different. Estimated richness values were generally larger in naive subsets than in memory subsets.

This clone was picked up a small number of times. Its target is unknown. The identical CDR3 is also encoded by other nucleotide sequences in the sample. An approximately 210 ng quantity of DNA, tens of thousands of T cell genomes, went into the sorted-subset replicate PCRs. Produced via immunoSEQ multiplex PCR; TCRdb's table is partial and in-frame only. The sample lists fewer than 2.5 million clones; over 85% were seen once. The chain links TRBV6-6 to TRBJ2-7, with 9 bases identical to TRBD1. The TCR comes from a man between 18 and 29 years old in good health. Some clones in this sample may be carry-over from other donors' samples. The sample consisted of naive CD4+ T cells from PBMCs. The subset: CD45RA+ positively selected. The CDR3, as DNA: TGTGCCAGCAGACCGGGACAGGGCTCCTACGAGCAGTACTTC. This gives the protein CASRPGQGSYEQYF.